These 22 T cell receptor beta chains were sequenced from one sample in a study of cytomegalovirus exposure and HLA in healthy donors (dated by TCRdb to the late 2010s). Receptor libraries were prepared by the immunoSEQ multiplex PCR assay. A mixture of 60 forward primers for TCR Vbeta segments and 13 reverse primers for TCR Jbeta segments was used in the multiplex PCR. Not all clones reach the TCRdb copy of this immuneACCESS table, which keeps in-frame sequences only. Checked studies attribute under half of the gap to unresolved V genes and leave the rest unexplained. Present in this sample are 90,000 to 150,000 clones, roughly 80% of which were seen just once. The top ten hold 2.5% to 3.5% of the sample. Sequencing was performed on PBMCs. Receptors originate from a woman aged 25-40 years in good health and CMV-seropositive.

The CDR3 DNA follows: TGTGCCAGCAGCCCCAGGCCCTATCAGCCCCAGCATTTT. It translates to CASSPRPYQPQHF. This chain links TRBV7-2 with TRBJ1-5; no reliable D call. CDR1 SGHTA and CDR2 FQGNSA come from the germline V gene. The germline V and J ends were trimmed by 5 bases and 5 bases, with 10 bases remaining between them. CDR3 length: 13 amino acids. Looking up the rest from reference TRBV7-2 and TRBJ1-5 gives the full variable domain: GAGVSQSPSNKVTEKGKDVELRCDPISGHTALYWYRQSLGQGLEFLIYFQGNSAPDKSGLPSDRFSAERTGGSVSTLTIQRTQQEDSAVYLCASSPRPYQPQHFGDGTRLSIL.

This clone has a single count. The CDR3 nucleotides read TGTGCCACGGGACTAGTGGGGGAAACCGGGGAGCTGTTTTTT. It encodes CATGLVGETGELFF. The rearrangement links TRBV10-3 to TRBJ2-2; 8 positions match TRBD2. The CDR3 covers 14 residues. Germline V gene lookup returns CDR1 ENHRY and CDR2 SYGVKD. V shed 10 bases, J shed 5 bases, and the junction held 9 bases outside the gene matches.

Only a few counts were recorded for this clone. V usage is TRBV4-2 and J usage is TRBJ2-5; 15 bases are shared with TRBD2. The CDR3 runs 17 residues. Germline CDR1 reads LGHNA; CDR2 reads YNFKEQ. The V segment lost 1 base and the J segment 4 bases; nucleotides outside the gene matches: 4. The CDR3 spells CASSQGTSGGASETQYF. For the CDR3, the DNA is TGTGCCAGCAGCCAAGGGACTAGCGGGGGGGCATCAGAGACCCAGTACTTC.

The V and J genes are TRBV6-1 and TRBJ1-5; D possibly corresponds to TRBD1 (5 bases). Germline V lookup: CDR1 MNHNS, CDR2 SASEGT. The CDR3 is 13 residues long. Trimming took off 8 bases at V and 7 bases at J, with 15 bases between the two ends. DNA for the CDR3: TGTGCCAGCGCCCCAGGGCTGGGGCAGCCCCAGCATTTT. Its translation is CASAPGLGQPQHF.

The chain recombines TRBV25-1 with TRBJ1-4; 8 bases agree with TRBD1. The CDR3 is 15 residues long. The trim removed 3 bases at V and 4 bases at J, leaving 4 bases unmatched. In germline, CDR1 is MGHDK, CDR2 SYGVNS. CDR3 bases: TGTGCCAGCAGTGACATGGGACAGGTTAATGAAAAACTGTTTTTT. It translates to CASSDMGQVNEKLFF. The variable domain in full, with the rest retrieved from reference TRBV25-1 and TRBJ1-4, is EADIYQTPRYLVIGTGKKITLECSQTMGHDKMYWYQQDPGMELHLIHYSYGVNSTEKGDLSSESTVSRIRTEHFPLTLESARPSHTSQYLCASSDMGQVNEKLFFGSGTQLSVL.

The rearrangement links TRBV2 to TRBJ2-5, with D tentatively TRBD1 (5 bases). Germline V gene data show CDR1 as SNHLY and CDR2 as FYNNEI. The CDR3 covers 13 residues. Between the trimmed V and J ends, which lost 6 bases and 5 bases, there was a span of 13 bases. The CDR3 sequence: CASRAGLWETQYF. CDR3 DNA sequence: TGTGCCAGCAGGGCAGGGTTATGGGAGACCCAGTACTTC.

The gene calls are TRBV5-5 and TRBJ1-3; D is unresolved. V gave up 4 bases and J gave up 2 bases, with 7 bases separating them. Germline V lookup: CDR1 SGHKS, CDR2 YYEKEE (reference sequence). The CDR3 consists of 13 residues. Here the CDR3 reads CASSHGTGNTIYF. DNA of the CDR3: TGTGCCAGCAGCCACGGGACTGGAAACACCATATATTTT.

The CDR3 DNA follows: TGTGCCAGCAGCGCCCGGACTAGCGGGGGCGGGGAGCTGTTTTTT. Its protein product is CASSARTSGGGELFF. The chain combines TRBV9 with TRBJ2-2; TRBD2 matches at 13 bases. After removal of 3 bases from V and 7 bases from J, the junction contained 3 bases not matched to a gene. The CDR3 consists of 15 residues. Germline CDR1 is SGDLS and CDR2 is YYNGEE.

This clone occurred a few times. The rearrangement joins TRBV10-3 to TRBJ1-2, with D maybe TRBD1 (6 bases). The V gene's germline CDR1 is ENHRY and CDR2 SYGVKD. V gave up 10 bases and J gave up 7 bases, with 13 bases separating them. This CDR3 is built from 11 residues. Written as DNA, the CDR3 is TGTGCCACGACAGGCCTCGGTGGCTACACCTTC. It translates to CATTGLGGYTF.

The gene calls are TRBV18 and TRBJ2-7; D remains unclear. The CDR3 length is 11 residues. Germline V gene data show CDR1 as KGHSH and CDR2 as LQKENI. Trimming removed 2 bases at V and 5 bases at J, with 4 bases between. In DNA, the CDR3 is TGTGCCAGCTCACCAGCAGACGAGCAGTACTTC. Residues: CASSPADEQYF.

This clone was detected a few times. The V and J genes are TRBV5-1 and TRBJ2-3; 7 bases are a match to TRBD1. The CDR3 is 14 amino acids. The germline CDR1 and CDR2 sequences are SGHRS and YFSETQ. Trimming at V came to 4 bases and at J to 0 bases, leaving 2 bases not matched to a gene. Here the CDR3 reads CASSRDSSTDTQYF. Written as DNA, the CDR3 is TGCGCCAGCAGCCGGGACAGCAGCACAGATACGCAGTATTTT. Complete variable domain (other parts from reference TRBV5-1 and TRBJ2-3): KAGVTQTPRYLIKTRGQQVTLSCSPISGHRSVSWYQQTPGQGLQFLFEYFSETQRNKGNFPGRFSGRQFSNSRSEMNVSTLELGDSALYLCASSRDSSTDTQYFGPGTRLTVL.

V usage is TRBV5-1 and J usage is TRBJ2-7; tentatively, D is TRBD1 (7 bases). The germline CDR1 and CDR2 sequences are SGHRS and YFSETQ. This CDR3 contains 17 residues. The V and J ends lost 0 bases and 3 bases respectively, with 19 bases between them. CDR3 protein: CASSLVTGRIGSYEQYF. Here the CDR3 DNA reads TGCGCCAGCAGCTTGGTGACAGGGAGGATTGGGAGCTACGAGCAGTACTTC.

V usage is TRBV4-2 and J usage is TRBJ2-7; D call uncertain. The germline V and J ends were trimmed by 0 bases and 4 bases, with 4 bases remaining between them. Germline CDR1 reads LGHNA; CDR2 reads YNFKEQ. CDR3 length: 12 residues. The DNA for the CDR3 is TGTGCCAGCAGCCAAGACAGGTACGAGCAGTACTTC. Encoded protein: CASSQDRYEQYF.

The gene calls are TRBV7-2 and TRBJ1-2; perhaps TRBD1 as D (5 bases). V was clipped by 3 bases and J by 8 bases, with 13 bases between them. Per the germline V gene, CDR1 is SGHTA and CDR2 is FQGNSA. The CDR3 is 13 residues long. The CDR3 DNA sequence: TGTGCCAGCAGCTTCTTGGGACTCGACGGCTACACCTTC. Its protein product is CASSFLGLDGYTF.

J is TRBJ2-7 and V is TRBV18; D call uncertain. CDR1 KGHSH and CDR2 LQKENI come from the germline V gene. Trimming took 3 bases from V and 4 from J, leaving 10 bases between them. CDR3 length equals 13 residues. The CDR3 is CASSPFGGYEQYF. The CDR3 DNA is TGTGCCAGCTCACCTTTCGGCGGTTACGAGCAGTACTTC. Looking up the rest from reference TRBV18 and TRBJ2-7 gives the full variable domain: NAGVMQNPRHLVRRRGQEARLRCSPMKGHSHVYWYRQLPEEGLKFMVYLQKENIIDESGMPKERFSAEFPKEGPSILRIQQVVRGDSAAYFCASSPFGGYEQYFGPGTRLTVT.

V is TRBV5-4 and J is TRBJ1-2, with D possibly being TRBD1 (5 bases). The CDR3 is made up of 16 amino acids. Trimming took off 0 bases at V and 0 bases at J, with 12 bases between the two ends. Germline CDR1 reads SGHNT; CDR2 reads YYREEE (reference sequence). The CDR3 loop is CASSLGQGTANYGYTF. DNA of the CDR3: TGTGCCAGCAGCTTGGGGCAGGGTACAGCTAACTATGGCTACACCTTC.

A few counts support this clone. This chain connects TRBV7-9 to TRBJ1-2; no reliable D call. The V end lost 2 bases, the J end lost 4 bases, and 14 bases lay between the germline ends. The CDR3 is made up of 15 amino acids. Germline-derived CDR1 and CDR2 are SEHNR and FQNEAQ (reference sequence). The CDR3 nucleotides read TGTGCCAGCAGCTTAATGGGCAGTCGTAGCTATGGCTACACCTTC. Protein product: CASSLMGSRSYGYTF.

This clone has just one count. The CDR3 nucleotides read TGTGCCAGCTCACCCGGGACATACTATGGCTACACCTTC. Translated: CASSPGTYYGYTF. The chain links TRBV18 to TRBJ1-2; tentatively, D is TRBD1 (6 bases). Germline V lookup: CDR1 KGHSH, CDR2 LQKENI. This CDR3 is 13 amino acids long. V lost 3 bases and J lost 3, with 8 bases in between. Drawing the rest from reference TRBV18 and TRBJ1-2, the complete variable domain is NAGVMQNPRHLVRRRGQEARLRCSPMKGHSHVYWYRQLPEEGLKFMVYLQKENIIDESGMPKERFSAEFPKEGPSILRIQQVVRGDSAAYFCASSPGTYYGYTFGSGTRLTVV.

The V gene is TRBV7-2, the J gene TRBJ2-3, with D possibly being TRBD2 (5 bases). Trimming took 5 bases from V and 8 from J, leaving 11 bases between them. CDR3 size: 12 residues. The germline gives CDR1 SGHTA, CDR2 FQGNSA. The CDR3 DNA reads TGTGCCAGCAGCCCTTTGGGGAGTACGCAGTATTTT. It yields the protein CASSPLGSTQYF.

The chain recombines TRBV4-2 with TRBJ2-1; TRBD2 aligns across 15 bases. This CDR3 contains 16 residues. V was pared by 4 bases and J by 7 bases, with 5 bases of the junction left unmatched. Per germline, CDR1 LGHNA and CDR2 YNFKEQ. The CDR3 region is CASSRRTSGGGNEQFF. The CDR3 bases are TGTGCCAGCAGCCGACGGACTAGCGGGGGGGGAAATGAGCAGTTCTTC.

The rearrangement joins TRBV28 to TRBJ2-7; D is uncertain. CDR3 length: 11 amino acids. Germline V gives CDR1 MDHEN, CDR2 SYDVKM. Trimming removed 4 bases at V and 3 bases at J, with 4 bases between. The CDR3 nucleotides are TGTGCCAGCAGTTCCATCTACGAGCAGTACTTC. Translation: CASSSIYEQYF. The full variable domain, with the rest looked up from reference TRBV28 and TRBJ2-7, is DVKVTQSSRYLVKRTGEKVFLECVQDMDHENMFWYRQDPGLGLRLIYFSYDVKMKEKGDIPEGYSVSREKKERFSLILESASTNQTSMYLCASSSIYEQYFGPGTRLTVT.

The V gene is TRBV29-1, the J gene TRBJ1-2; no definite D call. Germline V gene sequence: CDR1 SQVTM, CDR2 ANQGSEA. The length of the CDR3 is 12 residues. The CDR3 DNA follows: TGCATCACCGGGGAATTGGGCTATGGCTACACCTTC. Its translation: CITGELGYGYTF. The variable domain in full, completed from reference TRBV29-1 and TRBJ1-2, reads SAVISQKPSRDICQRGTSLTIQCQVDSQVTMMFWYRQQPGQSLTLIATANQGSEATYESGFVIDKFPISRPNLTFSTLTVSNMSPEDSSIYLCITGELGYGYTFGSGTRLTVV.